Each of the 9 T cell receptor beta chains below was sequenced from the same sample in a study of vaccination effects on CD4 cells after COVID-19 (dated by TCRdb to the early 2020s). Preparation of the library involved the immunoSEQ multiplex PCR assay. TCRdb provides this immuneACCESS table in a form limited to in-frame rearrangements. Some clones are lacking; in checked studies, under half of them reflect an unresolved V gene, and why the rest are absent is not known. The sample table contains some 46,000 clones; only one count was recorded for 76% of them. The ten largest clones add up to roughly 3.5% of the sample. No antigen is known for these receptors. After less than eleven days of culture, CD4+ T cells were isolated with the EasySep CD4+ T cell isolation kit. Convalescent patients had PCR-confirmed SARS-CoV-2 infection between March and December 2020, before Alpha, Beta and Delta variants emerged in the United States. Each participant received two doses of an mRNA SARS-CoV-2 vaccine, either BNT162b2 or mRNA-1273.

Source: CD4+ T cells from PBMCs cultured without peptide, taken after COVID-19 vaccination. These receptors were obtained from a human donor who had a prior SARS-CoV-2 infection.

This clone was detected a few times. This chain connects TRBV7-3 to TRBJ1-6, with TRBD1 matching over 7 bases. In germline, CDR1 is SGHTA, CDR2 FQGTGA. V trimming: 5 bases; J trimming: 10 bases; junction bases outside the gene matches: 8. The CDR3 contains 14 residues. As DNA, the CDR3 is TGTGCCAGCAGCCGGGACAGCAGCGTCTCACCCCTCCACTTT. This encodes CASSRDSSVSPLHF.

This chain connects TRBV5-8 to TRBJ1-2; TRBD1 matches at 10 bases. CDR1 is SGHTS and CDR2 is YDEGEE in the germline V gene. The CDR3 runs 14 residues. V trimming: 4 bases; J trimming: 4 bases; junction bases outside the gene matches: 4. CDR3 bases: TGTGCCAGCAGCAGGGACAGGGGAGGCTATGGCTACACCTTC. Its protein is CASSRDRGGYGYTF.

This chain uses TRBV30 with TRBJ1-1; D not certain. Trimming took 4 bases from V and 11 from J, leaving 17 bases between them. Germline CDR1 reads GTSNPN; CDR2 reads SVGIG (reference sequence). This CDR3 comprises 12 residues. The CDR3 protein is CAWNSLRGNAFF. The DNA of the CDR3 is TGTGCCTGGAACAGTCTTCGCGGGAACGCTTTCTTT.

J is TRBJ2-5 and V is TRBV9; D may be TRBD1 or TRBD2 (5 bases each). Germline CDR1 SGDLS, CDR2 YYNGEE. This CDR3 contains 18 residues. Trimming removed 0 bases from V and 0 bases from J, with 18 bases in between. CDR3 in DNA: TGTGCCAGCAGCGTAGCGGGGCAGGGAAATGGTTACCAAGAGACCCAGTACTTC. Amino acids: CASSVAGQGNGYQETQYF.

This chain connects TRBV19 to TRBJ1-2; maybe TRBD1 (5 bases). V was cut by 3 bases and J by 3 bases, with 17 bases left in between. This CDR3 has 16 amino acids. CDR1 is LNHDA and CDR2 is SQIVND in the germline V gene (reference sequence). The CDR3 bases are TGTGCCAGTAGTATCGCCAATTTACAGGACGACTATGGCTACACCTTC. Encoded protein: CASSIANLQDDYGYTF. The entire variable domain, with the rest obtained from reference TRBV19 and TRBJ1-2, is as follows: DGGITQSPKYLFRKEGQNVTLSCEQNLNHDAMYWYRQDPGQGLRLIYYSQIVNDFQKGDIAEGYSVSREKKESFPLTVTSAQKNPTAFYLCASSIANLQDDYGYTFGSGTRLTVV.

In the case of this clone: A clone one base away is much larger, so this may be a read error. The same CDR3 also results from other DNA sequences found in this sample. The chain is built from TRBV18 and TRBJ2-2; 12 bases are a match to TRBD1. The CDR3 runs 16 residues. J lost 4 bases, V lost 4 bases, and 4 bases had no gene match. Germline V gene data show CDR1 as KGHSH and CDR2 as LQKENI. CDR3: CASSRPGQGATGELFF. The CDR3 coding sequence is TGTGCCAGCTCACGACCGGGACAGGGGGCCACCGGGGAGCTGTTTTTT.

V is TRBV6-1 and J is TRBJ2-1, with D perhaps matching TRBD1 (5 bases). V lost 3 bases, J lost 7 bases, and 22 bases lay in between. Germline lookup yields CDR1 MNHNS and CDR2 SASEGT. There are 17 residues in the CDR3. The CDR3 sequence: CASSDPHNRTKKNEQFF. The DNA for the CDR3 is TGTGCCAGCAGTGATCCCCACAACAGGACAAAGAAAAATGAGCAGTTCTTC.

The chain has TRBV5-6 and TRBJ2-2, with 7 bases that match TRBD2. The CDR3 has 16 residues. The V gene end was trimmed by 0 bases and the J gene end by 3 bases; junction bases not matched to a gene: 5. Germline V gene data show CDR1 as SGHDT and CDR2 as YYEEEE. CDR3 nucleotide sequence: TGTGCCAGCAGCTTGGCAGGCCTAGCGGACACCGGGGAGCTGTTTTTT. Translated, it gives CASSLAGLADTGELFF. Full variable domain (rest looked up from reference TRBV5-6 and TRBJ2-2): DAGVTQSPTHLIKTRGQQVTLRCSPKSGHDTVSWYQQALGQGPQFIFQYYEEEERQRGNFPDRFSGHQFPNYSSELNVNALLLGDSALYLCASSLAGLADTGELFFGEGSRLTVL.

The chain employs TRBV19 and TRBJ1-1; 7 bases align to TRBD1. The ends lost 4 bases at V and 4 bases at J; junction bases unmatched: 6. The CDR3 extends over 14 amino acids. Germline-derived CDR1 and CDR2 are LNHDA and SQIVND (reference sequence). The CDR3 spells CASSRGGAATEAFF. CDR3 DNA: TGTGCCAGTAGTAGAGGGGGCGCGGCCACTGAAGCTTTCTTT.